These 6 T cell receptor beta chains came from one sample sequenced in a study of identical twins. TCRdb re-analysed the 5' RACE reads in MiXCR, keeping a single row per CDR3 protein. The sample has about 890,000 distinct CDR3 sequences; around 12% are singletons. These data also formed part of another study, on yellow fever vaccine responses in identical twins.

The sequenced sample consisted of PBMCs. The receptors derive from a woman aged 18 to 35 in good health.

This clonotype has only a few counts. V gene TRBV27 combines with J gene TRBJ2-7; no firm D call. Germline V CDR1 and CDR2: MNHEY, SMNVEV (reference sequence). The CDR3 covers 14 residues. Trimming stripped 2 bases from V and 2 bases from J, with 10 bases between. The DNA for the CDR3 is TGTGCCAGCAGTTTAGAGAGTACTCCCTACGAGCAGTACTTC. Residues: CASSLESTPYEQYF.

This clonotype was seen a handful of times. The rearrangement joins TRBV6-2 or TRBV6-3 to TRBJ2-2; no clear D. Germline lookup yields CDR1 MNHEY and CDR2 SVGEGT. Trimming cost V 5 bases and J 5 bases, with 15 bases left between them. CDR3 length: 15 amino acids. This CDR3 reads CASSRASSGTGELFF. DNA for the CDR3: TGTGCCAGCAGTCGCGCTAGTAGTGGTACCGGGGAGCTGTTTTTT.

The chain uses TRBV2 and TRBJ2-7; 7 bases are a match to TRBD2. The CDR3 has 12 residues. With 11 bases clipped from V and 9 bases from J, the junction kept 13 bases outside the gene matches. Germline loops: CDR1 SNHLY, CDR2 FYNNEI. CDR3 sequence: CAGTRSSGRQYF. CDR3 nucleotide sequence: TGTGCCGGAACCAGATCTAGCGGAAGGCAGTACTTC.

This clonotype occurred a few times. The chain joins TRBV20-1 to TRBJ1-6; 7 positions match TRBD1. CDR3 length: 15 residues. Unmatched junction bases numbered 10, after V lost 5 bases and J lost 6 bases. Germline CDR1 is DFQATT and CDR2 is SNEGSKA (reference sequence). The CDR3 is CSAAPTGIGNSPLHF. CDR3 bases: TGCAGTGCTGCGCCGACAGGGATCGGTAATTCACCCCTCCACTTT.

This clonotype has ten or more counts. The chain links TRBV20-1 to TRBJ2-1; TRBD2 might be the D (6 bases). The germline V gene has CDR1 DFQATT and CDR2 SNEGSKA (reference sequence). V lost 6 bases to trimming and J lost 6 bases, with 18 bases between them. The CDR3 has 14 amino acids. CDR3 protein: CSARGTYQANEQFF. CDR3 DNA: TGCAGTGCCCGGGGGACTTACCAGGCCAATGAGCAGTTCTTC.

The gene calls are TRBV7-6 and TRBJ2-5, with 7 positions matching TRBD1. The germline CDR1 and CDR2 sequences are SGHVS and FNYEAQ. Trimming cost V 1 base and J 4 bases; bases outside gene matches: 9. The CDR3 covers 16 residues. CDR3 residues: CASSLGSGTERETQYF. The CDR3 nucleotides are TGTGCCAGCAGCTTAGGGTCCGGGACAGAGAGAGAGACCCAGTACTTC.